This paragraph reports one T cell receptor beta chain. Its cognate antigen is unknown. A much larger clone sits a single nucleotide away, making a read error possible. These data originate in a study of T cells after yellow fever vaccination. Notes on the study in general: There was a small share of clonotypes that showed up in both the CD4 and CD8 compartments.

From the 5' RACE reads, TCRdb called clonotypes with MiXCR, one entry per CDR3 protein. The repertoire has about 130,000 distinct CDR3 sequences, 6.5% to 8% of them found once; the top ten carry approximately 2.7%. This CDR3 contains 14 residues. Looked up from germline, CDR1 is SGHTA and CDR2 is FQGTGA. The sequencing here drew on CD4+ T cells sorted from PBMCs, taken around 10 days after the first yellow fever vaccination. The clonotype originates from a man aged 18 to 30 who received the YFV17D yellow fever vaccine. The chain combines TRBV7-3 with TRBJ2-3; TRBD2 aligns across 10 bases. CDR3 protein: CAISRAGGTDTQYF. The CDR3 nucleotides read TGTGCCATCAGCAGAGCGGGGGGGACAGATACGCAGTATTTT.